This T cell receptor (beta chain) was sequenced for a study of siplizumab effects on memory and regulatory T cells. Method: immunoSEQ multiplex PCR; TCRdb's copy keeps in-frame clones and lacks some. This table has about 100,000 clones, roughly 94% appearing once. The CDR3 has 15 residues. The V end lost 7 bases, the J end lost 0 bases, and 15 bases lay between the germline ends. Per germline, CDR1 PRHDT and CDR2 FYEKMQ (reference sequence). V is TRBV13 and J is TRBJ1-1, with D possibly matching TRBD1 (6 bases). The clonotype comes from a human donor in good health. The sample comprised non-Treg CD4+ T cells sorted from blood. CDR3 nucleotides: TGTGCCAGCACGAAACGGGACACTTTGAACACTGAAGCTTTCTTT. This sequence encodes CASTKRDTLNTEAFF.